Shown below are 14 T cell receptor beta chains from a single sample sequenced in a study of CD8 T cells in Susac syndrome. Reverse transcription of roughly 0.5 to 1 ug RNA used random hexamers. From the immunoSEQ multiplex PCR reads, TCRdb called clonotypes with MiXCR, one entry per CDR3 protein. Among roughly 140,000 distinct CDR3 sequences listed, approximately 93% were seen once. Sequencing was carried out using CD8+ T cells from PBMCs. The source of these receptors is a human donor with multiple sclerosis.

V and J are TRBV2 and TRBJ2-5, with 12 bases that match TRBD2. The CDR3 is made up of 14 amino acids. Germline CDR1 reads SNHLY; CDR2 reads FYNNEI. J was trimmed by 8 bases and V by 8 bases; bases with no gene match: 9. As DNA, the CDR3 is TGTGCCAGCCGTCCCCCGGGACTAGCGGGTACCCAGTACTTC. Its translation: CASRPPGLAGTQYF.

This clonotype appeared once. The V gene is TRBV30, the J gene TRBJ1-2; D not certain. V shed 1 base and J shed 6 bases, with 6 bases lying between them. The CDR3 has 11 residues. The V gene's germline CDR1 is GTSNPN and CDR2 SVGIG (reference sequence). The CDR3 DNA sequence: TGTGCCTGGAGTGGGGCCCATGGCTACACCTTC. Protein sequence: CAWSGAHGYTF.

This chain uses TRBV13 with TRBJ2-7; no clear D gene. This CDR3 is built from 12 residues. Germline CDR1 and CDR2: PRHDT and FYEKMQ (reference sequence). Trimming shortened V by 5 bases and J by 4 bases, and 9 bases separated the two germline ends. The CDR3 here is CASSLNLYEQYF. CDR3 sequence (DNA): TGTGCCAGCAGCCTAAACCTTTACGAGCAGTACTTC.

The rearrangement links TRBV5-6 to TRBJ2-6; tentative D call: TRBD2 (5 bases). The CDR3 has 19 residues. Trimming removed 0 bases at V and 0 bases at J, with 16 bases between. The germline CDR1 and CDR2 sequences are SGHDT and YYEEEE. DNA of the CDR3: TGTGCCAGCAGCTTGGGGCTAGCCGACCGAACCTCTGGGGCCAACGTCCTGACTTTC. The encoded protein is CASSLGLADRTSGANVLTF.

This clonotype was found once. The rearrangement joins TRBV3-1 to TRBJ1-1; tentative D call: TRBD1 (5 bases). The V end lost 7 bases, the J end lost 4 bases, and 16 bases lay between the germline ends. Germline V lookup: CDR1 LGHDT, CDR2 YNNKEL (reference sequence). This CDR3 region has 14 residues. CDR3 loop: CASTPLPRGTEAFF. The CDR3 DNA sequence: TGTGCCAGCACCCCCCTTCCGAGGGGCACTGAAGCTTTCTTT.

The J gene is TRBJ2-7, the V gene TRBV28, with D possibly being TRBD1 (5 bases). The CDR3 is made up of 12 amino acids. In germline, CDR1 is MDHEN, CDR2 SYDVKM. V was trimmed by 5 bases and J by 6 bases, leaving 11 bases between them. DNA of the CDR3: TGTGCCAGCAGTCGCCAGGGTCGCGAGCAGTACTTC. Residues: CASSRQGREQYF.

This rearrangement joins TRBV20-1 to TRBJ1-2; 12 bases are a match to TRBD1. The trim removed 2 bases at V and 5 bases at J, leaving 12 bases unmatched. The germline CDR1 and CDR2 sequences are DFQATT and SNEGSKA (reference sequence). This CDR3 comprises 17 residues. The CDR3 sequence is CSARSGTGGDAIYGYTF. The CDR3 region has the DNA TGCAGTGCTAGATCGGGGACAGGGGGCGACGCGATATATGGCTACACCTTC.

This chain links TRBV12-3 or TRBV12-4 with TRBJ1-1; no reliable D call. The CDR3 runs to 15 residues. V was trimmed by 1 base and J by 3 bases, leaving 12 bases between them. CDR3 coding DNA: TGTGCCAGCAGTTTAGTCTGGGGATTGGACACTGAAGCTTTCTTT. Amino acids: CASSLVWGLDTEAFF.

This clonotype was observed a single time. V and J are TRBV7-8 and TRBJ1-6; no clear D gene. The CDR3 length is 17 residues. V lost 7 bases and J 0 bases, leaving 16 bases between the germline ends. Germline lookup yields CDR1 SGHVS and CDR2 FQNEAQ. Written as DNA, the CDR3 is TGTGCCAGCACCCCGAGCACAGCGAGCTCCTATAATTCACCCCTCCACTTT. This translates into CASTPSTASSYNSPLHF.

The CDR3 sequence: CSVTLNTGELFF. CDR3 bases: TGCAGCGTTACGTTAAACACCGGGGAGCTGTTTTTT. The chain links TRBV29-1 to TRBJ2-2, with no clear D. The CDR3 totals 12 residues. Trimming removed 5 bases at V and 2 bases at J, with 6 bases between. CDR1 and CDR2 (germline): SQVTM, ANQGSEA.

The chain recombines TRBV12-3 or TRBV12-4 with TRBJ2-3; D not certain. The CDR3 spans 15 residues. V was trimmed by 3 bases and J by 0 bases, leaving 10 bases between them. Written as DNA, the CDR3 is TGTGCCAGCAGTTTGGCAGATTCTAGCACAGATACGCAGTATTTT. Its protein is CASSLADSSTDTQYF.

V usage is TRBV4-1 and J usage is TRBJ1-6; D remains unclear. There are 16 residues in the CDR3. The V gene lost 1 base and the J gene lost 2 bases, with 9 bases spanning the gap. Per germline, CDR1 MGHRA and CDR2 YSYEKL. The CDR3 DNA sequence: TGCGCCAGCAGCCAAGGGGCCAGAGCCTATAATTCACCCCTCCACTTT. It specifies CASSQGARAYNSPLHF.

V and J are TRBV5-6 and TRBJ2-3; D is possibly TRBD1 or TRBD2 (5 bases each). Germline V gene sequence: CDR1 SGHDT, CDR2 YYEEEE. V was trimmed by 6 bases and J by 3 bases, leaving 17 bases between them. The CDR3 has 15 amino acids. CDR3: CASTSGFGGTDTQYF. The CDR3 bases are TGTGCCAGCACCAGCGGCTTTGGGGGAACAGATACGCAGTATTTT.

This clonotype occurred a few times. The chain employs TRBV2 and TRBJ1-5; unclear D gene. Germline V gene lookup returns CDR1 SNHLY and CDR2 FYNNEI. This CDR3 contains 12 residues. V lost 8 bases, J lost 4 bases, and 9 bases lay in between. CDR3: CASSESNQPQHF. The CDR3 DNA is TGTGCCAGCTCCGAATCGAATCAGCCCCAGCATTTT.